This T cell receptor beta chain is drawn from a study of cytomegalovirus exposure and HLA in healthy donors. Points from the study as a whole: Reportedly, cytomegalovirus status was diagnosed with high sensitivity and specificity. Among TCR beta chains, those listed as cytomegalovirus-associated numbered 164.

Note on this clone: As yet, its antigen is unknown.

Generated by immunoSEQ multiplex PCR, the TCRdb table keeps only in-frame clones and is missing some. In the table there are about 140,000 clones, approximately 84% of which are singletons. Germline V gene lookup returns CDR1 LNHDA and CDR2 SQIVND (reference sequence). The CDR3 length is 14 residues. Germline trimming cut 3 bases from V and 4 bases from J; bases unmatched to any gene: 5. The sequence was collected from a woman under 40 in good health and CMV-seronegative. The chain links TRBV19 to TRBJ1-1; 7 bases fit TRBD1. Material: PBMCs. CDR3 sequence: CASSIKGAVTEAFF. In nucleotides, the CDR3 is TGTGCCAGTAGTATTAAGGGGGCGGTCACTGAAGCTTTCTTT.